This TCR beta chain was sequenced in a study of cytomegalovirus exposure and HLA in healthy donors. Notes on the study in general: Later on, an analysis found that several of the most significant clusters appeared to be linked to common viral pathogens, which included parvovirus B19.

Germline CDR1 SQVTM, CDR2 ANQGSEA. Trimming took off 6 bases at V and 5 bases at J, with 14 bases between the two ends. The CDR3 has 13 residues. The PCR ran on 60 Vbeta and 13 Jbeta primers. Produced via immunoSEQ multiplex PCR; TCRdb's table is partial and in-frame only. This table has around 93,000 clones, 80% to 90% appearing once. The donors (healthy individuals) were bone marrow donors. In its sample, this clone was seen a few times. Its specificity is not known. This clonotype originated in a man aged 25-40 years in good health and CMV-seropositive. Sequences were obtained from PBMCs. The rearrangement joins TRBV29-1 to TRBJ2-4; TRBD1 is a possible D gene (6 bases). This chain's CDR3 is CSVTRGGQNIQYF. CDR3 coding DNA: TGCAGCGTGACCCGAGGGGGTCAAAACATTCAGTACTTC.